A single sample is the source of the 26 T cell receptor beta chains below, sequenced in a study of cytomegalovirus exposure and HLA in healthy donors. The PCR was carried out with 60 Vbeta primers and 13 Jbeta primers. Produced via immunoSEQ multiplex PCR; TCRdb's table is partial and in-frame only. Among some 170,000 clones listed, 70% to 90% were seen once. The sequenced material came from PBMCs. Source of these receptors: a woman between 25 and 40 years old in good health and CMV-seronegative.

This clone came up once. The chain couples TRBV9 to TRBJ2-7; tentative D call: TRBD2 (6 bases). Germline V gene data show CDR1 as SGDLS and CDR2 as YYNGEE. The CDR3 runs to 15 residues. Trimming pared 0 bases from V and 7 bases from J, leaving 17 bases between. The CDR3 loop reads CASSVGNRAAGEQYF. CDR3 coding DNA: TGTGCCAGCAGCGTAGGTAACAGAGCCGCGGGGGAGCAGTACTTC. The whole variable domain, filled in from reference TRBV9 and TRBJ2-7, reads DSGVTQTPKHLITATGQRVTLRCSPRSGDLSVYWYQQSLDQGLQFLIQYYNGEERAKGNILERFSAQQFPDLHSELNLSSLELGDSALYFCASSVGNRAAGEQYFGPGTRLTVT.

This clone was counted a few times. The chain has TRBV7-9 and TRBJ1-1; D gene uncertain. CDR1 is SEHNR, CDR2 FQNEAQ, per germline (reference sequence). The CDR3 spans 13 residues. V dropped 5 bases and J dropped 3 bases, with 10 bases sitting between them. The CDR3 DNA sequence: TGTGCCAGCAGCGAGACCGACTACACTGAAGCTTTCTTT. Amino acids: CASSETDYTEAFF. Based on the CDR3 plus reference TRBV7-9 and TRBJ1-1, the full variable domain is DTGVSQNPRHKITKRGQNVTFRCDPISEHNRLYWYRQTLGQGPEFLTYFQNEAQLEKSRLLSDRFSAERPKGSFSTLEIQRTEQGDSAMYLCASSETDYTEAFFGQGTRLTVV.

The rearrangement uses TRBV6-5 and TRBJ1-3; D unclear. There are 15 residues in the CDR3. With 6 bases removed from V and 4 bases from J, the gap between germline ends came to 16 bases. Germline CDR1 MNHEY, CDR2 SVGAGI. The CDR3 DNA reads as TGTGCCAGCAGCCCCGAGGGAGGGCCAGGAAACACCATATATTTT. Its protein is CASSPEGGPGNTIYF.

This clone was seen just once. The chain has TRBV9 and TRBJ1-1; no reliable D call. Germline V gives CDR1 SGDLS, CDR2 YYNGEE. This CDR3 contains 15 residues. The V end was cut by 1 base, the J end by 7 bases, with 17 bases between. The CDR3 DNA reads as TGTGCCAGCAGCGTACGGGGAGAGGAATTTGGTGAAGCTTTCTTT. Its protein is CASSVRGEEFGEAFF. The whole variable domain, remainder taken from reference TRBV9 and TRBJ1-1, is DSGVTQTPKHLITATGQRVTLRCSPRSGDLSVYWYQQSLDQGLQFLIQYYNGEERAKGNILERFSAQQFPDLHSELNLSSLELGDSALYFCASSVRGEEFGEAFFGQGTRLTVV.

The CDR3 bases are TGTGCCAGCAGAGCTTCCCGGGACAGAATTAATGAGCAGTTCTTC. It codes for CASRASRDRINEQFF. The rearrangement joins TRBV7-2 to TRBJ2-1, with 7 bases lining up with TRBD1. CDR3 length equals 15 residues. The germline CDR1 and CDR2 sequences are SGHTA and FQGNSA. With 6 bases clipped from V and 7 bases from J, the junction kept 12 bases outside the gene matches.

The chain recombines TRBV7-8 with TRBJ2-1; TRBD1 matches at 8 bases. The CDR3 totals 13 residues. V lost 5 bases and J lost 5; bases outside the gene matches: 2. Germline CDR1 SGHVS, CDR2 FQNEAQ. CDR3 sequence (DNA): TGTGCCAGCAGCCGGACAGGGAACAATGAGCAGTTCTTC. Translated, it gives CASSRTGNNEQFF.

The chain uses TRBV27 and TRBJ2-3, with 7 bases identical to TRBD2. Germline CDR1 is MNHEY and CDR2 is SMNVEV (reference sequence). This CDR3 is 15 amino acids long. The V and J ends lost 3 bases and 6 bases, in that order; junction bases with no gene match: 9. Here the CDR3 reads CASSFGTKPRDTQYF. CDR3 DNA sequence: TGTGCCAGCAGTTTTGGGACTAAGCCCCGCGATACGCAGTATTTT.

The V call is TRBV7-8, the J call TRBJ2-7; D call uncertain. The CDR3 contains 12 residues. Germline V lookup: CDR1 SGHVS, CDR2 FQNEAQ. Trimming took off 3 bases at V and 3 bases at J, with 6 bases between the two ends. Written as DNA, the CDR3 is TGTGCCAGCAGCTTGGCCCACTACGAGCAGTACTTC. It is translated as CASSLAHYEQYF.

The rearrangement links TRBV5-1 to TRBJ2-5; D may be TRBD2 (7 bases). Germline CDR1 is SGHRS and CDR2 is YFSETQ. The CDR3 is 15 residues long. Trimming pared 0 bases from V and 1 base from J, leaving 10 bases between. CDR3 DNA sequence: TGCGCCAGCAGCTTGGATAGGGGGGGCCAAGAGACCCAGTACTTC. Protein sequence: CASSLDRGGQETQYF.

Worth noting for this clone: The germline gene is not matched at one end of the junction; a read error may be the cause. The chain couples TRBV7-9 to TRBJ1-2; no clear D gene. Germline values: CDR1 SEHNR, CDR2 FQNEAQ (reference sequence). This CDR3 contains 12 residues. The CDR3, as DNA: TGTTCCAGCAGCTTAGCCGAGGGTGGCTACACCTTC. It specifies CSSSLAEGGYTF.

This clone has just one count. This chain links TRBV27 with TRBJ1-4; 7 bases align to TRBD1. J was trimmed by 8 bases and V by 5 bases; bases with no gene match: 8. Looked up from germline, CDR1 is MNHEY and CDR2 is SMNVEV (reference sequence). The CDR3 runs 14 residues. The CDR3 nucleotides are TGTGCCAGCAGTCCGGACAGGTTGGAGGAAAAACTGTTTTTT. Protein sequence: CASSPDRLEEKLFF. The full variable domain, with the rest looked up from reference TRBV27 and TRBJ1-4, is EAQVTQNPRYLITVTGKKLTVTCSQNMNHEYMSWYRQDPGLGLRQIYYSMNVEVTDKGDVPEGYKVSRKEKRNFPLILESPSPNQTSLYFCASSPDRLEEKLFFGSGTQLSVL.

The V gene is TRBV11-2, the J gene TRBJ2-5, with TRBD1 matching 8 bases. Germline V CDR1 and CDR2: SGHAT, FQNNGV. The CDR3 loop spans 13 amino acids. The V segment lost 3 bases and the J segment 4 bases; nucleotides outside the gene matches: 1. The CDR3 bases are TGTGCCAGCAGCTTCGACAGGGGAGAGACCCAGTACTTC. Translating gives CASSFDRGETQYF.

This clone was seen only a few times. V gene TRBV28 combines with J gene TRBJ1-1; D gene uncertain. The CDR3 consists of 13 residues. From germline, CDR1 is MDHEN and CDR2 SYDVKM. Trimming took 6 bases from V and 6 from J, leaving 14 bases between them. CDR3 nucleotides: TGTGCCAGCAGCCGGTCAGGATGGGCTGAAGCTTTCTTT. Translation: CASSRSGWAEAFF.

This clone was picked up a small number of times. The junction does not match germline at one end; this may be a read error. CDR3: CSSSYTGQGYYGYTF. CDR3 DNA: TGTTCCAGCAGTTATACGGGACAGGGGTACTATGGCTACACCTTC. This chain connects TRBV7-9 to TRBJ1-2; 10 positions agree with TRBD1. The CDR3 consists of 15 residues. Per germline, CDR1 SEHNR and CDR2 FQNEAQ (reference sequence).

This clone appeared a few times. The rearrangement uses TRBV28 and TRBJ1-6, with TRBD1 identical over 8 bases. The CDR3 extends over 16 amino acids. After removal of 5 bases from V and 14 bases from J, the junction contained 17 bases not matched to a gene. CDR1 and CDR2 from the germline V gene are MDHEN and SYDVKM. CDR3 region: CASSPTARGLNWALHF. As DNA, the CDR3 is TGTGCCAGCAGTCCAACGGCCAGGGGGCTAAATTGGGCCCTCCACTTT.

The chain employs TRBV15 and TRBJ2-1; D ambiguous. The CDR3 is 12 residues long. The germline V gene has CDR1 LNHNV and CDR2 YYDKDF (reference sequence). V gave up 8 bases and J gave up 0 bases, with 5 bases separating them. This chain's CDR3 is CATGPSYNEQFF. CDR3 DNA sequence: TGTGCCACCGGCCCCTCCTACAATGAGCAGTTCTTC.

The chain employs TRBV27 and TRBJ2-7, with a possible D match to TRBD2 (5 bases). Trimming shortened V by 6 bases and J by 0 bases, and 12 bases separated the two germline ends. Germline V gene data show CDR1 as MNHEY and CDR2 as SMNVEV (reference sequence). The CDR3 extends over 14 amino acids. CDR3 protein: CASRPPGNSYEQYF. The CDR3, as DNA: TGTGCCAGCAGGCCCCCCGGGAACTCCTACGAGCAGTACTTC.

The V call is TRBV19, the J call TRBJ1-2; D ambiguous. The CDR3 has 13 residues. V was clipped by 3 bases and J by 8 bases, with 13 bases between them. Germline values: CDR1 LNHDA, CDR2 SQIVND (reference sequence). The CDR3 DNA sequence: TGTGCCAGTAGTATGTACGGGTCGGAGGGCTACACCTTC. This gives the protein CASSMYGSEGYTF.

The chain employs TRBV4-3 and TRBJ1-1, with a weak D call TRBD1 (6 bases). This CDR3 spans 15 amino acids. Germline V gene lookup returns CDR1 LGHNA and CDR2 YSLEER. The V end was cut by 4 bases, the J end by 0 bases, with 12 bases between. For the CDR3, the DNA is TGCGCCAGCAGCCCGACAGGTATAATGAACACTGAAGCTTTCTTT. This encodes CASSPTGIMNTEAFF.

This clone has a handful of counts. The chain couples TRBV27 to TRBJ2-3; 8 bases agree with TRBD1. Germline V gene sequence: CDR1 MNHEY, CDR2 SMNVEV (reference sequence). V shed 3 bases, J shed 7 bases, and the junction held 9 bases outside the gene matches. The CDR3 totals 15 residues. CDR3 nucleotides: TGTGCCAGCAGTTTCACGGCGGGACAGGTATATACGCAGTATTTT. It is translated as CASSFTAGQVYTQYF.

This clone was picked up a small number of times. The chain combines TRBV14 with TRBJ1-4; D is undetermined. The CDR3 runs 16 residues. Germline CDR1 and CDR2: SGHDN and FVKESK. Trimming shortened V by 1 base and J by 0 bases, and 9 bases separated the two germline ends. The CDR3 protein is CASSQGLQSTNEKLFF. CDR3 nucleotides: TGTGCCAGCAGCCAAGGACTACAGTCAACTAATGAAAAACTGTTTTTT.

This clone was detected once. The chain recombines TRBV28 with TRBJ2-6; 7 nucleotides align to TRBD1. After removal of 5 bases from V and 4 bases from J, the junction contained 17 bases not matched to a gene. The germline CDR1 and CDR2 sequences are MDHEN and SYDVKM. The CDR3 has 19 residues. The CDR3 DNA follows: TGTGCCAGCAGTCTCTTTCGAGACAGGCTCAGGGGGGGGGCCAACGTCCTGACTTTC. Translation: CASSLFRDRLRGGANVLTF.

The rearrangement uses TRBV9 and TRBJ2-2; D remains ambiguous. The V and J ends lost 0 bases and 4 bases respectively, with 10 bases between them. The CDR3 is 15 amino acids. CDR1 and CDR2 from the germline V gene are SGDLS and YYNGEE. The CDR3 loop reads CASSVVASATGELFF. CDR3 nucleotide sequence: TGTGCCAGCAGCGTAGTCGCGTCCGCCACCGGGGAGCTGTTTTTT.

This clone has just one count. The V gene is TRBV5-1, the J gene TRBJ1-4, with 7 nucleotides matching TRBD1. The CDR3 has 15 residues. Per the germline V gene, CDR1 is SGHRS and CDR2 is YFSETQ. The trim removed 0 bases at V and 10 bases at J, leaving 9 bases unmatched. The CDR3 region is CASSLGTGAAGKLFF. The CDR3 DNA reads TGCGCCAGCAGCTTGGGAACAGGGGCGGCTGGAAAACTGTTTTTT.

The CDR3 DNA sequence: TGTGCCAGCAGCTGGGGACTAGCGGGAGGGTTATCCTACGAGCAGTACTTC. Residues: CASSWGLAGGLSYEQYF. The chain joins TRBV12-1 to TRBJ2-7; the table calls TRBD2, which could not be checked here. TRBV12-1 is a pseudogene. CDR3 length: 17 residues.

Here the CDR3 DNA reads TGCAGCGCCAAGGTGGGGCAGGGGGCTTATAATGAGCAGTTCTTC. Translating it yields CSAKVGQGAYNEQFF. The chain carries TRBV29-1 and TRBJ2-1, with TRBD1 matching 8 bases. Germline loops: CDR1 SQVTM, CDR2 ANQGSEA. V lost 7 bases to trimming and J lost 7 bases; unmatched junction nucleotides: 15. This CDR3 spans 15 amino acids.